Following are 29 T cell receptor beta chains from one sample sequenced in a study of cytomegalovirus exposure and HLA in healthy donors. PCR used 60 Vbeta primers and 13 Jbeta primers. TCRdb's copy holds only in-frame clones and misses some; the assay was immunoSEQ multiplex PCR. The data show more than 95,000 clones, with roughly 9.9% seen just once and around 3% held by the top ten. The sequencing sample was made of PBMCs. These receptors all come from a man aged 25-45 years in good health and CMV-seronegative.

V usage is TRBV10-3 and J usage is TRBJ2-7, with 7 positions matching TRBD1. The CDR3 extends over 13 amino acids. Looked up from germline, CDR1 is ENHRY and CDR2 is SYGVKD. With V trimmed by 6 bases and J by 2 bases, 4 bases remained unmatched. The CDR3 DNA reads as TGTGCCATCAGGAGGGACAGTCCCTACGAGCAGTACTTC. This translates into CAIRRDSPYEQYF.

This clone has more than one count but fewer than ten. The CDR3 sequence: CASSHQTPGQISYEQYF. CDR3 bases: TGCGCCAGCAGCCACCAGACTCCGGGACAAATCTCCTACGAGCAGTACTTC. The rearrangement links TRBV4-1 to TRBJ2-7; D possibly corresponds to TRBD1 (6 bases). V was trimmed by 3 bases and J by 0 bases, leaving 18 bases between them. The V gene's germline CDR1 is MGHRA and CDR2 YSYEKL. The CDR3 is 17 residues long.

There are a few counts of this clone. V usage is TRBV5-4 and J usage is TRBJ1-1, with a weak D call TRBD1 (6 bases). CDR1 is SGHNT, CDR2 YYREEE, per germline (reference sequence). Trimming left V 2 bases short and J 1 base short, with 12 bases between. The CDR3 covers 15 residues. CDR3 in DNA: TGTGCCAGCAGCTTCACAGGGCAGAAGAACACTGAAGCTTTCTTT. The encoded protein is CASSFTGQKNTEAFF. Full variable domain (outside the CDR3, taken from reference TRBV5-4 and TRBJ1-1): ETGVTQSPTHLIKTRGQQVTLRCSSQSGHNTVSWYQQALGQGPQFIFQYYREEENGRGNFPPRFSGLQFPNYSSELNVNALELDDSALYLCASSFTGQKNTEAFFGQGTRLTVV.

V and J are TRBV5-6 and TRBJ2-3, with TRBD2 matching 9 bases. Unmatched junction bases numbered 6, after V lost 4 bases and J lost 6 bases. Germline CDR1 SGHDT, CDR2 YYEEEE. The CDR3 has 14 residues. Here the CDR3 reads CASSEGLARDTQYF. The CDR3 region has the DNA TGTGCCAGCAGCGAGGGACTAGCTAGGGATACGCAGTATTTT.

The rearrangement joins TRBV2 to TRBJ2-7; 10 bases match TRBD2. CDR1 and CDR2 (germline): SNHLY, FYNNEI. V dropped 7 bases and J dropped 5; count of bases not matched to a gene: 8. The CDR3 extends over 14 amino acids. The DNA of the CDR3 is TGTGCCAGCAAATCTCGGACTAGCGGTAACGAGCAGTACTTC. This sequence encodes CASKSRTSGNEQYF.

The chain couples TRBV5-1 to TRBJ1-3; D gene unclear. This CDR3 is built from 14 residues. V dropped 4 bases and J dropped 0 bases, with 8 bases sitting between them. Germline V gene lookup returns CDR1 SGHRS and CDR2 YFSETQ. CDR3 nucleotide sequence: TGCGCCAGCAGCCCAGGTTTCTCTGGAAACACCATATATTTT. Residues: CASSPGFSGNTIYF.

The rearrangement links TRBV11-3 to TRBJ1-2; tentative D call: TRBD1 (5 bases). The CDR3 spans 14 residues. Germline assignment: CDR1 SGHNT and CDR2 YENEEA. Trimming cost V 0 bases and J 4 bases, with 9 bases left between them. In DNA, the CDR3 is TGTGCCAGCAGCTTAGACCACAGGAGCTATGGCTACACCTTC. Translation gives CASSLDHRSYGYTF.

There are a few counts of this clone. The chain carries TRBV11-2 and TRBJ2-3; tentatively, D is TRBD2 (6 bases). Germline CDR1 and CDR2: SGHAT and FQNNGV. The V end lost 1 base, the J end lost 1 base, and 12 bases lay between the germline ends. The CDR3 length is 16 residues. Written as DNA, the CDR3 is TGTGCCAGCAGCTTAGTCCGGGGGACGGGCACAGATACGCAGTATTTT. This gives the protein CASSLVRGTGTDTQYF.

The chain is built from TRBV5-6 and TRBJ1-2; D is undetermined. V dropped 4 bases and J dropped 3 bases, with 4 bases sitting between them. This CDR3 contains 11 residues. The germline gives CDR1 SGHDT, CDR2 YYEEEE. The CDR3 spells CASSLHYGYTF. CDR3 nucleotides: TGTGCCAGCAGCCTCCACTATGGCTACACCTTC.

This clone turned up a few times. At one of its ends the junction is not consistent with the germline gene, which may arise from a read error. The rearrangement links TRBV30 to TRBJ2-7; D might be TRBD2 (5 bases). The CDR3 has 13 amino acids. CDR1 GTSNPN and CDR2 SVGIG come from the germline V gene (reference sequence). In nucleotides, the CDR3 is TGTGCCGGGAGCCTACGTACCCCCTACGAGCAGTACTTC. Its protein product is CAGSLRTPYEQYF.

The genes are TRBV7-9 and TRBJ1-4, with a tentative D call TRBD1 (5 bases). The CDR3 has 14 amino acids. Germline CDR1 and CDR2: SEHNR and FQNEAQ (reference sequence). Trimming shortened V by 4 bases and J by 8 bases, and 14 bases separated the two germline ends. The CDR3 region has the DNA TGTGCCAGCAGCTCCGACACGGGGGTCGAAAAACTGTTTTTT. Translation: CASSSDTGVEKLFF.

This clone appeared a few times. The CDR3 loop reads CASRNTFGGALGATQYF. In nucleotides, the CDR3 is TGTGCCAGCAGAAACACTTTTGGCGGAGCCCTGGGGGCGACCCAGTACTTC. The chain joins TRBV11-3 to TRBJ2-5, with D perhaps TRBD1 (6 bases). There are 17 residues in the CDR3. Germline loops: CDR1 SGHNT, CDR2 YENEEA. Trimming pared 6 bases from V and 7 bases from J, leaving 27 bases between.

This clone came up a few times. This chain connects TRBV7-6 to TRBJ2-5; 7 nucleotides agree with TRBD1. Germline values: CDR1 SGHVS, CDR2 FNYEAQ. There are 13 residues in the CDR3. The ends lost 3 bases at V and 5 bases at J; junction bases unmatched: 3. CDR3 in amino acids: CASSFVQGETQYF. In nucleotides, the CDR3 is TGTGCCAGCAGCTTTGTACAGGGGGAGACCCAGTACTTC.

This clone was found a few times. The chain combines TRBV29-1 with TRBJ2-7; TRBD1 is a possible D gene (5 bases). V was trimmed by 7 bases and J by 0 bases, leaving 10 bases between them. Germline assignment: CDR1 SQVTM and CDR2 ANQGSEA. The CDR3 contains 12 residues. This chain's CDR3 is CSGLDSSYEQYF. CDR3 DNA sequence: TGCAGCGGGCTAGACAGCTCCTACGAGCAGTACTTC.

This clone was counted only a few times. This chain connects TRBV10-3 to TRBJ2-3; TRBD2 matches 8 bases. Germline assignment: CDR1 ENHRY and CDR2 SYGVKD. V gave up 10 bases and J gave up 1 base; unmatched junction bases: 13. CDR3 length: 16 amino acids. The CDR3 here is CATRRIAGPRTDTQYF. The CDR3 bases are TGTGCCACCCGGCGGATAGCGGGGCCCCGCACAGATACGCAGTATTTT.

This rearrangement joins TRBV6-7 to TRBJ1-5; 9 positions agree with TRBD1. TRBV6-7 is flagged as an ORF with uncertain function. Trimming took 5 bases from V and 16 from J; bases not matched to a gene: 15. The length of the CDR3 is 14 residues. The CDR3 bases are TGTGCCAGCAGTAACCCCTCCCCGGGACAGGGTTTCCATTTT. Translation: CASSNPSPGQGFHF.

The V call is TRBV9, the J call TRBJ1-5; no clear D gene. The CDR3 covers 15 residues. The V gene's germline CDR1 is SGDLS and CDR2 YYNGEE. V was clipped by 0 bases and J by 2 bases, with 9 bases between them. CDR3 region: CASSVDGRGNQPQHF. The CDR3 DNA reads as TGTGCCAGCAGCGTAGATGGGAGGGGCAATCAGCCCCAGCATTTT. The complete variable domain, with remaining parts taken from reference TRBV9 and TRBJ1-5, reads DSGVTQTPKHLITATGQRVTLRCSPRSGDLSVYWYQQSLDQGLQFLIQYYNGEERAKGNILERFSAQQFPDLHSELNLSSLELGDSALYFCASSVDGRGNQPQHFGDGTRLSIL.

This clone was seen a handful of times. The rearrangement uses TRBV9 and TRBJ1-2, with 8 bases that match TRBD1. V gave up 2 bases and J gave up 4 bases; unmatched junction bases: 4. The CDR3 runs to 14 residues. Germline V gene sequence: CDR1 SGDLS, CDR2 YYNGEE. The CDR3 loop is CASSVDREFYGYTF. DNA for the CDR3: TGTGCCAGCAGCGTGGACAGGGAGTTCTATGGCTACACCTTC.

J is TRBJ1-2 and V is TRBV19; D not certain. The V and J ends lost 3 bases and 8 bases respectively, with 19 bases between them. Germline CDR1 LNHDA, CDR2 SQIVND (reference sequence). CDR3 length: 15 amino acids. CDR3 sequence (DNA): TGTGCCAGTAGTATGGATGCAGGTGCCTCCTTAGGCTACACCTTC. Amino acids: CASSMDAGASLGYTF.

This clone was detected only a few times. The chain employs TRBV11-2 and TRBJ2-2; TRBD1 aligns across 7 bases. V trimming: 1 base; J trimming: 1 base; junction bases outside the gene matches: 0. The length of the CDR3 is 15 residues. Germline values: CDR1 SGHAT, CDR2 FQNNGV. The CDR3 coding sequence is TGTGCCAGCAGCTTAGGGACAGGGAACACCGGGGAGCTGTTTTTT. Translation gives CASSLGTGNTGELFF.

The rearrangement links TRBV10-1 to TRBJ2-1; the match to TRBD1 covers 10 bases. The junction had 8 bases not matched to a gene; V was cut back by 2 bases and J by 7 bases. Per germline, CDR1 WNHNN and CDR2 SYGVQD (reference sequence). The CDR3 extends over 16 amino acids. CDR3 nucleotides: TGCGCCAGCAGTGAGGCCCCGACAGGGGGCTGGAATGAGCAGTTCTTC. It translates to CASSEAPTGGWNEQFF.

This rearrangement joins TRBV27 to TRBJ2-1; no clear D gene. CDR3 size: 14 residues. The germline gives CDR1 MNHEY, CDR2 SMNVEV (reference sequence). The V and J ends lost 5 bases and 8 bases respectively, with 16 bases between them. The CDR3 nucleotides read TGTGCCAGCAGTGCCCCGCGAAATTTGGATGAGCAGTTCTTC. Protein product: CASSAPRNLDEQFF.

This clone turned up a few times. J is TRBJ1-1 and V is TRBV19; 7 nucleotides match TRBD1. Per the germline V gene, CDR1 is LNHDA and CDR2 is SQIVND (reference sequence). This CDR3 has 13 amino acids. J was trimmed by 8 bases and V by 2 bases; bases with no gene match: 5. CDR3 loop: CASSINRGQEAFF. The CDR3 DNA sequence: TGTGCCAGTAGTATAAACAGGGGTCAAGAAGCTTTCTTT.

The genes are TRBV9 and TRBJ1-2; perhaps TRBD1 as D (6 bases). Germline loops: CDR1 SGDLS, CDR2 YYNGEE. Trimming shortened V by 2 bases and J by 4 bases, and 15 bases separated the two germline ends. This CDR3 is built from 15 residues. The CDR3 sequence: CASSVDHIGGYGYTF. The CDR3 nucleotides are TGTGCCAGCAGCGTGGACCATATAGGGGGCTATGGCTACACCTTC.

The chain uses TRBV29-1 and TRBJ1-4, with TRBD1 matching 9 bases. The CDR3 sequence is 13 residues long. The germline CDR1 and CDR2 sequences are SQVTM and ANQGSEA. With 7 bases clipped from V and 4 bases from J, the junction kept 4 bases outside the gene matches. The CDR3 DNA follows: TGCAGCGCGCAGGGACAGGGTAATGAAAAACTGTTTTTT. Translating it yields CSAQGQGNEKLFF.

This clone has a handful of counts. CDR3 in amino acids: CASSPQGGGLPDTQYF. CDR3 nucleotide sequence: TGTGCCAGCAGCCCCCAGGGCGGGGGCCTCCCGGATACGCAGTATTTT. The chain links TRBV7-8 to TRBJ2-3; maybe TRBD2 (7 bases). This CDR3 spans 16 amino acids. Trimming took 5 bases from V and 6 from J, leaving 21 bases between them. Germline values: CDR1 SGHVS, CDR2 FQNEAQ. Variable domain in full (rest from reference TRBV7-8 and TRBJ2-3): GAGVSQSPRYKVAKRGQDVALRCDPISGHVSLFWYQQALGQGPEFLTYFQNEAQLDKSGLPSDRFFAERPEGSVSTLKIQRTQQEDSAVYLCASSPQGGGLPDTQYFGPGTRLTVL.

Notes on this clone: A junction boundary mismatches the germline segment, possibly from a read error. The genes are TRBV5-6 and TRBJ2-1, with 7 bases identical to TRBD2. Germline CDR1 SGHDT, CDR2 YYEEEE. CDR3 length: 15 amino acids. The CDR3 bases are TGTGCCAGCACCCCCGGGGGGAGCTCCTACAATGGGCAGTTCTTC. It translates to CASTPGGSSYNGQFF.

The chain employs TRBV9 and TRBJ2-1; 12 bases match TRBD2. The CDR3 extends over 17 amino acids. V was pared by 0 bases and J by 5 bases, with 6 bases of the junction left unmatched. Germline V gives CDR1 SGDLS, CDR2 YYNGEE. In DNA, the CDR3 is TGTGCCAGCAGCGTAGCCTTGGGACTAGCGGGTGACAATGAGCAGTTCTTC. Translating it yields CASSVALGLAGDNEQFF.

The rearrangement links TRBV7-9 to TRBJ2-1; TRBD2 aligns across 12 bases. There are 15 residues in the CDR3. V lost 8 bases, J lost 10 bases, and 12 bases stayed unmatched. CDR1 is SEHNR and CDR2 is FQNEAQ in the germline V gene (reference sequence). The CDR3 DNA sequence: TGTGCCAGCGGCCTTACTAGCGGGAGGCCGGGGGAGCAGTTCTTC. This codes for CASGLTSGRPGEQFF.